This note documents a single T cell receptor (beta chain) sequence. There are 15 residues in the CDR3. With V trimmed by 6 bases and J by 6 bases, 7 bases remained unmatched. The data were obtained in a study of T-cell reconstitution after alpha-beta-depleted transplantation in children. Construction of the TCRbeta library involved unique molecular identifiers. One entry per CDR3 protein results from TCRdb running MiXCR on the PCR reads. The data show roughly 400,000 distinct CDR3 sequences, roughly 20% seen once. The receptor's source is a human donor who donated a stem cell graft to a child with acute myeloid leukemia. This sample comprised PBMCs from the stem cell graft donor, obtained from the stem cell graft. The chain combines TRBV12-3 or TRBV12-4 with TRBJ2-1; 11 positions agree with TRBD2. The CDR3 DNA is TGTGCCAGCAGAATGGGACTAGCGGTTTCCAATGAGCAGTTCTTC. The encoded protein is CASRMGLAVSNEQFF.